This TCR beta chain stems from a study of shared clonotypes between healthy human individuals. Study-level results: Generally, naive subsets (rather than memory subsets) showed larger estimated richness.

In the original analysis: Quality scores were absent from the junction-only immunoSEQ sequences, so filtering differed. TCRdb's copy holds only in-frame clones and misses some; the assay was immunoSEQ multiplex PCR. That table is the source of V, J and clone size, and D and trimming were worked out from the DNA. The sample has about 2.3 million clones, just under 95% seen once. On this clone: The antigen remains undetermined.

All donors were Caucasian adults living in Nashville, Tennessee. CDR1 is MNHEY, CDR2 SMNVEV, per germline (reference sequence). V gave up 5 bases and J gave up 3 bases, with 17 bases separating them. The CDR3 covers 15 residues. The material sequenced was naive CD4+ T cells from PBMCs. Indicated subset: CD45RA+ positively selected. The origin of this receptor is a man between 18 and 29 years old in good health. Some clones in this sample may be carry-over from other donors' samples. The chain recombines TRBV27 with TRBJ2-7; no firm D call. The CDR3 nucleotides are TGTGCCAGCAGTAGCTTGGTTGGCTACAACTACGAGCAGTACTTC. It is translated as CASSSLVGYNYEQYF.